At least ten counts were recorded for the clone carrying this TCR beta chain. As yet, its antigen is unknown. The sample originates from a study of T-cell reconstitution after alpha-beta-depleted transplantation in children. Study-wide results and caveats: Once a year had passed after transplant, T-cell counts and diversity came mostly from newly produced T cells. It was surviving recipient T cells and thymic progenitors that gave some patients high TCRbeta diversity at day 60. The origin of alpha-beta T cells about two months after transplant was reportedly several hundred expanded graft clones.

Unique molecular identifiers were incorporated during preparation of the TCRbeta library. TCRdb analysed the PCR reads with MiXCR anew, one entry per CDR3 protein. The sample lists 150,000 to 200,000 distinct CDR3 sequences; roughly 6.3% were seen once. CDR3 length: 13 amino acids. Germline values: CDR1 SQVTM, CDR2 ANQGSEA. The germline V and J ends were trimmed by 0 bases and 9 bases, with 12 bases remaining between them. The clonotype originates from a girl in the first two years of life with combined immunodeficiency, due to receive a stem cell transplant. The rearrangement uses TRBV29-1 and TRBJ2-1, with D perhaps matching TRBD1 (6 bases). The sample consisted of PBMCs, taken before TCRalphabeta/CD19-depleted stem cell transplant. The DNA for the CDR3 is TGCAGCGTTGAAGATTCCGGGACACCTGAGCAGTTCTTC. Protein product: CSVEDSGTPEQFF.